The present entry profiles one TCR beta chain with its context. The record originates from a study of shared clonotypes between healthy human individuals. In the study overall: Donor ages ranged 18 to 49 years: a couple of women, a few men.

Here immunoSEQ multiplex PCR was the method, and the copy in TCRdb shows in-frame clones only, minus some. Of more than 1.2 million clones listed, approximately 98.5% were seen once; the top ten hold about 0.34%. Memory CD4+ cells were the fraction left after CD45RA+ naive selection. V dropped 2 bases and J dropped 4 bases, with 15 bases sitting between them. CDR3 size: 14 residues. Looked up from germline, CDR1 is GTSNPN and CDR2 is SVGIG (reference sequence). The sequenced sample was naive CD4+ T cells sorted from blood. Documented subset: CD45RA+ positively selected. The sequence was obtained from a man aged 25 to 40 in good health. The chain links TRBV30 to TRBJ2-7; D uncertain. As DNA, the CDR3 is TGTGCCTGGAGTCGGACGTTAAGAAGTTACGAGCAGTACTTC. Encoded protein: CAWSRTLRSYEQYF.